In this sample, the clone carrying this TCR beta chain turned up a few times. The authors ran a second PCR of about 7 to 11 cycles using a sample-barcoded 5' primer and a J-beta primer mix. Each sample provided no less than 2.5 million CDR3-containing paired-end reads. TCRdb re-called the 5' RACE reads with MiXCR, one entry per CDR3 protein. Here the sample spans some 1,000,000 distinct CDR3 sequences, almost 25% being singletons. The data stem from a study of blood T cells in healthy people across ages. This CDR3 contains 15 residues. V was clipped by 5 bases and J by 9 bases; unmatched bases: 12. The data also belong to a second study, concerning T cells of mothers and their children.

J is TRBJ1-5 and V is TRBV12-3 or TRBV12-4; 8 bases are shared with TRBD1. The clonotype comes from a girl aged 2-9 years in good health. The sample consisted of blood. In nucleotides, the CDR3 is TGTGCCAGCAGTACGACAGGGGCCGGCGGCGGGCCCCAGCATTTT. Translation: CASSTTGAGGGPQHF.